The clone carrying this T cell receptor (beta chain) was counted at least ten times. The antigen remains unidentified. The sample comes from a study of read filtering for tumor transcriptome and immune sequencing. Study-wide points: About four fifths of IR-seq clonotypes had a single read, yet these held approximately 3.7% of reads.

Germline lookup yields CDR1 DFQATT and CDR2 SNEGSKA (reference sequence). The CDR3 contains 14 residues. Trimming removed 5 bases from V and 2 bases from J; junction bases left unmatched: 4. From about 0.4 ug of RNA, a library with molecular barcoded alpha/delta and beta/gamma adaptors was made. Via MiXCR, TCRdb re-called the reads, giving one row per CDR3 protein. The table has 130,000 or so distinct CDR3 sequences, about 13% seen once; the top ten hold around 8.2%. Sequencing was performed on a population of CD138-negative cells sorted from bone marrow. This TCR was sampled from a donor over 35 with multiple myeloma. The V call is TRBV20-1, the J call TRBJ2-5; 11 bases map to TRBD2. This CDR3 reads CSAAGTSGQETQYF. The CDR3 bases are TGCAGTGCTGCCGGGACTAGCGGACAAGAGACCCAGTACTTC.